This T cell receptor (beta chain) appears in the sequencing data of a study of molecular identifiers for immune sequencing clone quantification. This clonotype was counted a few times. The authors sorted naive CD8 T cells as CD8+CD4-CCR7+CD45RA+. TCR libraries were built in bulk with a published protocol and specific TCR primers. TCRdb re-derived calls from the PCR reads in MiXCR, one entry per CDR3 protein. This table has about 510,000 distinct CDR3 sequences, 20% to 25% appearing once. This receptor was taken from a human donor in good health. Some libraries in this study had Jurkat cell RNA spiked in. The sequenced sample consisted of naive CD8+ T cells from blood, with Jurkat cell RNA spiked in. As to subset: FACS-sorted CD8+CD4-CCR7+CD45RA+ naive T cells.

The CDR3 spells CASSPRGGAGRTDTQYF. As DNA, the CDR3 is TGTGCCAGCAGCCCCCGGGGGGGGGCCGGGAGGACAGATACGCAGTATTTT. The chain recombines TRBV13 with TRBJ2-3, with TRBD2 matching 8 bases. The CDR3 extends over 17 amino acids. Germline CDR1 and CDR2: PRHDT and FYEKMQ (reference sequence). The V gene end was trimmed by 5 bases and the J gene end by 3 bases; junction bases not matched to a gene: 13.